This T cell receptor beta chain was observed in a study of T cell responses to AZD1222 COVID-19 vaccine. The data were produced by immunoSEQ multiplex PCR, yet TCRdb's version contains in-frame clones alone and is incomplete. Of some 150,000 clones listed, more than 90% were seen once; the top ten hold approximately 3.3%. The length of the CDR3 is 15 residues. V was trimmed by 3 bases and J by 0 bases, leaving 9 bases between them. CDR1 is SGHTA and CDR2 is FQGNSA in the germline V gene. The sequencing used peripheral blood, collected 28 days after the second AZD1222 dose. The chain recombines TRBV7-2 with TRBJ1-3; the D gene is possibly TRBD1 (6 bases). This TCR came from an adult who received the AZD1222 COVID-19 vaccine. The CDR3 bases are TGTGCCAGCAGCTTCGGGACAAGCTCTGGAAACACCATATATTTT. Translating it yields CASSFGTSSGNTIYF.